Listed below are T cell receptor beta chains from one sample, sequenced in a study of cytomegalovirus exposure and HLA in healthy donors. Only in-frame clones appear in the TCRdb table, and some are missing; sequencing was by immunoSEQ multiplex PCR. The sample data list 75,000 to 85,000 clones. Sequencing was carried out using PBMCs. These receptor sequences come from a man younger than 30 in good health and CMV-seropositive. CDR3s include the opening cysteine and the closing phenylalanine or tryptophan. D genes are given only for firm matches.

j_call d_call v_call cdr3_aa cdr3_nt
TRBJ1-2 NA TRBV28 CASRLGANYGYTF TGTGCCAGCAGGTTGGGGGCAAACTATGGCTACACCTTC
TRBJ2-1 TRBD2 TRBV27 CASSLRLGLALWDNEQFF TGTGCCAGCAGTTTACGACTCGGACTAGCGCTTTGGGACAATGAGCAGTTCTTC
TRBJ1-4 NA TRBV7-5 CAPPRRGGDNEKLFF TGTGCCCCCCCCCGGAGAGGGGGGGATAATGAAAAACTGTTTTTT
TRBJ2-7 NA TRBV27 CASAMGLSYEQYF TGTGCCAGCGCTATGGGACTTTCCTACGAGCAGTACTTC
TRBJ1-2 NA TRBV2 CASWDQGYGYTF TGTGCCAGCTGGGATCAGGGATATGGCTACACCTTC
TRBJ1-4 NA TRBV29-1 CSVEGGGEKLFF TGCAGCGTTGAGGGGGGAGGCGAAAAACTGTTTTTT
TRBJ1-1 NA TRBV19 CASSPFSREAFF TGTGCCAGTAGCCCCTTCTCCCGGGAAGCTTTCTTT
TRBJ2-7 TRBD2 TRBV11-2 CASSRSGGVNEQYF TGTGCCAGCAGCCGTAGCGGGGGGGTGAACGAGCAGTACTTC
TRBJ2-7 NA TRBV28 CASQVRGYEQYF TGTGCCAGCCAGGTCCGGGGCTACGAGCAGTACTTC
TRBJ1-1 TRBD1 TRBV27 CASNSGTGGPEAFF TGTGCCAGCAACTCCGGGACAGGGGGGCCTGAAGCTTTCTTT
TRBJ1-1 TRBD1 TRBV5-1 CASSLDTGVTEAFF TGCGCCAGCAGCTTGGACACAGGGGTCACTGAAGCTTTCTTT
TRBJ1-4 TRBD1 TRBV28 CASSLRDSLSLGWNEKLFF TGTGCCAGCTCCCTCCGGGACAGCCTTTCCCTTGGATGGAATGAAAAACTGTTTTTT
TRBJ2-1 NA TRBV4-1 CASSQERGLNEQFF TGCGCCAGCAGCCAAGAACGAGGGCTGAATGAGCAGTTCTTC
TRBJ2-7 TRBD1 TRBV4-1 CASSPLTNRGGEQYF TGCGCCAGCAGCCCCCTGACTAACAGGGGCGGCGAGCAGTACTTC
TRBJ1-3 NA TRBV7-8 CASSLQKSGNTIYF TGTGCCAGCAGCTTACAGAAATCCGGAAACACCATATATTTT
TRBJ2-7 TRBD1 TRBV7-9 CASSLVDRAVQYF TGTGCCAGCAGCTTAGTGGACAGGGCGGTGCAGTACTTC
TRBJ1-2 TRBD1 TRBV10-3 CAISEGTGGIDGYTF TGTGCCATCAGTGAAGGGACAGGGGGGATTGATGGCTACACCTTC
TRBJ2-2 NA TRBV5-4 CASSRGTQNTGELFF TGTGCCAGCAGCCGCGGGACTCAGAACACCGGGGAGCTGTTTTTT
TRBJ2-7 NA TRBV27 CASSLSRGLYEQYF TGTGCCAGCAGTTTATCGCGCGGGCTCTACGAGCAGTACTTC
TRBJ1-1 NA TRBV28 CASSTPANEEAFF TGTGCCAGCTCTACCCCTGCTAACGAAGAAGCTTTCTTT
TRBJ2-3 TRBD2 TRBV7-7 CASSAREGRTQYF TGTGCTAGCAGCGCACGGGAGGGGCGAACGCAGTATTTT
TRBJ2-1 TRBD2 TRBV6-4 CASSQLAGEINEQFF TGTGCCAGCAGTCAACTAGCGGGAGAGATCAATGAGCAGTTCTTC
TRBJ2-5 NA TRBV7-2 CASSPIQGGETQYF TGTGCCAGCAGCCCAATCCAGGGTGGAGAGACCCAGTACTTC
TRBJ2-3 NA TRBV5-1 CASSHDRSEDTQYF TGCGCCAGCAGCCACGACAGGAGCGAGGATACGCAGTATTTT
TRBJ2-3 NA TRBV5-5 CASSHNTVTDTQYF TGTGCCAGCAGCCACAATACAGTCACAGATACGCAGTATTTT
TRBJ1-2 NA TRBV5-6 CASSFSHLGPPNYGYTF TGTGCCAGCAGCTTTTCACATTTGGGGCCCCCCAACTATGGCTACACCTTC
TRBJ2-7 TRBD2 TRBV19 CASSIDDSGREQYF TGTGCCAGTAGTATAGATGATAGCGGGCGCGAGCAGTACTTC
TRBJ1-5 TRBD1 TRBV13 CASSLEGPGQGAWDNQPQHF TGTGCCAGCAGCTTAGAGGGTCCGGGACAGGGGGCCTGGGACAATCAGCCCCAGCATTTT
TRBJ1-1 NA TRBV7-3 CASSFRLNTEAFF TGTGCCAGCAGCTTCAGGTTGAACACTGAAGCTTTCTTT
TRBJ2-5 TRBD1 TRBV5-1 CASSVDRGIGKTQYF TGCGCCAGCAGCGTGGACAGGGGGATCGGGAAGACCCAGTACTTC
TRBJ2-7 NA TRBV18 CASSPGHYEQYF TGTGCCAGCTCACCGGGACACTACGAGCAGTACTTC
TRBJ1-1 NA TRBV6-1 CASSALLGGTEAFF TGTGCCAGCAGTGCCCTTTTGGGGGGAACTGAAGCTTTCTTT
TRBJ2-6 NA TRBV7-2 CASSIGAGTGANVLTF TGTGCCAGCAGCATAGGAGCGGGTACTGGGGCCAACGTCCTGACTTTC
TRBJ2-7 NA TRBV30 CAWSAPREEQYF TGTGCCTGGAGTGCTCCTCGGGAGGAGCAGTACTTC
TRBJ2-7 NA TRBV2 CASLGLRGDHYEQYF TGTGCCAGCCTCGGGTTGCGCGGGGACCACTACGAGCAGTACTTC
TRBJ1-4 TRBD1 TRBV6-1 CASSEGQVYEKLFF TGTGCCAGCAGTGAGGGACAGGTTTATGAAAAACTGTTTTTT
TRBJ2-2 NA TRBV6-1 CASSEGGGRVTGELFF TGTGCCAGCAGTGAGGGAGGGGGGCGCGTCACCGGGGAGCTGTTTTTT
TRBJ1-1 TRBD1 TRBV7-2 CASSSQGVTEAFF TGTGCCAGCAGCTCTCAGGGGGTCACTGAAGCTTTCTTT
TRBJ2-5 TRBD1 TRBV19 CASSTTRQGAMETQYF TGTGCCAGTAGCACCACCCGACAGGGGGCTATGGAGACCCAGTACTTC
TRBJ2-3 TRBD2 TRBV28 CASTRPGGYTDTQYF TGTGCCAGCACCCGCCCGGGGGGGTACACAGATACGCAGTATTTT
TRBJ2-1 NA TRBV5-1 CASSVGIRANEQFF TGCGCCAGCAGCGTCGGGATCCGAGCCAATGAGCAGTTCTTC
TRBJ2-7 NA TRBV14 CASSQEDRPTYEQYF TGTGCCAGCAGCCAAGAAGACAGGCCCACCTACGAGCAGTACTTC
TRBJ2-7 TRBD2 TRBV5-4 CASSSLAGGNEQYF TGTGCCAGCAGCTCATTAGCGGGGGGTAACGAGCAGTACTTC
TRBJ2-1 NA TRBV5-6 CASSPAPGGYNEQFF TGTGCCAGCAGCCCGGCGCCAGGGGGGTACAATGAGCAGTTCTTC
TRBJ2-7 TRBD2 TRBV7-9 CASGLARGNEQYF TGTGCCAGCGGACTAGCGAGAGGGAACGAGCAGTACTTC
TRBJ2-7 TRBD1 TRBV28 CASSPRQGINEQYF TGTGCCAGCAGTCCCCGACAGGGAATCAACGAGCAGTACTTC
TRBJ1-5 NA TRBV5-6 CASSLGRNQPQHF TGTGCCAGCAGCTTGGGGCGCAATCAGCCCCAGCATTTT
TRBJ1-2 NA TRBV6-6 CASSYSARGDYGYTF TGTGCCAGCAGTTACTCGGCCCGTGGAGACTATGGCTACACCTTC
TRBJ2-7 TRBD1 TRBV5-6 CASSLGGTGGSFEQYF TGTGCCAGCAGCTTGGGTGGGACAGGGGGTTCCTTCGAGCAGTACTTC
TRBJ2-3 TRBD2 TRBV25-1 CASSEFAGGFTDTQYF TGTGCCAGCAGTGAATTTGCGGGAGGATTTACAGATACGCAGTATTTT
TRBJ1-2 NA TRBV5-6 CASSLVAGLDGYTF TGTGCCAGCAGCTTGGTCGCGGGCCTCGATGGCTACACCTTC
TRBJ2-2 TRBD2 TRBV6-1 CASSVQRGGNTGELFF TGTGCCAGCAGTGTCCAGCGGGGGGGTAACACCGGGGAGCTGTTTTTT
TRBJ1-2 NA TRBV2 CASMFRGLVSYTF TGTGCCAGCATGTTCAGGGGATTAGTAAGCTACACCTTC
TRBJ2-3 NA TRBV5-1 CASSLEKRRADTQYF TGCGCCAGCAGCTTGGAGAAGCGGCGGGCAGATACGCAGTATTTT
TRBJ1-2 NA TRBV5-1 CASSFEVQGTRTNYGYTF TGCGCCAGCAGCTTCGAGGTCCAGGGTACCCGGACCAACTATGGCTACACCTTC
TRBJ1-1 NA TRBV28 CASSVQQENTEAFF TGTGCCAGCAGTGTCCAACAAGAGAACACTGAAGCTTTCTTT
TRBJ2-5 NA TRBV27 CASRTIAGGPGGETQYF TGTGCCAGCAGAACTATTGCTGGTGGCCCCGGCGGGGAGACCCAGTACTTC
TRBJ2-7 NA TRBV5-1 CASSLTGSEQYF TGCGCCAGCAGTTTAACAGGGTCCGAGCAGTACTTC
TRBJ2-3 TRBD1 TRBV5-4 CASSSRTGWSDTQYF TGTGCCAGCAGCTCTCGGACAGGGTGGTCAGATACGCAGTATTTT
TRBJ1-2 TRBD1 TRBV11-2 CASSLDGGTGPYGYTF TGTGCCAGCAGCTTAGACGGGGGGACAGGCCCCTATGGCTACACCTTC